The 32 T cell receptor beta chains given below trace back to one sample, sequenced in a study of vaccination and CD4 T cells after COVID-19. Treatment denoted: 10-day PBMC culture with coronavirus spike peptide pools or control peptides (ViraFEST assay). An Oncomine TCR Beta short-read assay was used to sequence the DNA from cultured CD4+ T cells. MiXCR was run by TCRdb on the PCR reads, yielding one entry per CDR3 protein. The data hold 16,000 or so distinct CDR3 sequences, with approximately 47% observed a single time. Antigen specificity for these receptors is unknown. Sequenced material: CD4+ T cells from blood, cultured in vitro. The receptors originated from a human donor who had recovered from COVID-19.

The chain's CDR3 is CSARDPPGQGNGYTF. CDR3 DNA sequence: TGCAGTGCTAGAGACCCTCCGGGACAGGGGAATGGCTACACCTTC. The chain carries TRBV20-1 and TRBJ1-2; TRBD1 matches at 10 bases. V trimming: 0 bases; J trimming: 6 bases; junction bases outside the gene matches: 7. This CDR3 is 15 amino acids long. Germline CDR1 and CDR2: DFQATT and SNEGSKA (reference sequence).

This clonotype has only one observation. This chain links TRBV7-2 with TRBJ2-1, with D tentatively TRBD2 (6 bases). V was cut by 4 bases and J by 6 bases, with 22 bases left in between. The CDR3 has 17 amino acids. The germline V gene encodes CDR1 SGHTA and CDR2 FQGNSA. The CDR3 region has the DNA TGTGCCAGCAGCTACCAGTACGGGAGCGCCGTTCGCAATGAGCAGTTCTTC. It codes for CASSYQYGSAVRNEQFF.

The CDR3 region has the DNA TGTGCCAGCAGCCCAGGACCGGTGATGGAAACGCAGTTCTTC. It is translated as CASSPGPVMETQFF. The genes are TRBV11-3 and TRBJ2-1; D gene uncertain. CDR3 size: 14 residues. Germline V gene lookup returns CDR1 SGHNT and CDR2 YENEEA. V was trimmed by 5 bases and J by 12 bases, leaving 20 bases between them.

This chain connects TRBV5-1 to TRBJ2-2; tentatively, D is TRBD1 or TRBD2 (5 bases each). The CDR3 spans 14 residues. The germline V and J ends were trimmed by 0 bases and 4 bases, with 7 bases remaining between them. In germline, CDR1 is SGHRS, CDR2 YFSETQ. The chain's CDR3 is CASSLGGTTGELFF. In DNA form, the CDR3 reads TGCGCCAGCAGCTTGGGGGGGACCACCGGGGAGCTGTTTTTT.

This clonotype was counted a few times. The CDR3 nucleotides read TGTGCCAGCAGCTTATCTCCAGGGAGGGAGCTGTTTTTT. Amino acid sequence: CASSLSPGRELFF. The V call is TRBV7-3, the J call TRBJ2-2; D might be TRBD1 (5 bases). Between the trimmed V and J ends, which lost 2 bases and 9 bases, there was a span of 10 bases. Germline V CDR1 and CDR2: SGHTA, FQGTGA. This CDR3 region has 13 residues.

V usage is TRBV10-3 and J usage is TRBJ2-6, with 10 bases aligning to TRBD1. V lost 4 bases to trimming and J lost 4 bases; unmatched junction nucleotides: 1. The germline CDR1 and CDR2 sequences are ENHRY and SYGVKD. CDR3 length: 15 residues. CDR3 nucleotides: TGTGCCATCAGTGGACAGGGGGCCGGGGCCAACGTCCTGACTTTC. It codes for CAISGQGAGANVLTF.

J is TRBJ1-1 and V is TRBV7-9; D gene uncertain. Trimming removed 3 bases from V and 4 bases from J, with 3 bases in between. Looked up from germline, CDR1 is SEHNR and CDR2 is FQNEAQ (reference sequence). This CDR3 region has 11 residues. The CDR3: CASSFLTEAFF. DNA of the CDR3: TGTGCCAGCAGCTTTCTCACTGAAGCTTTCTTT.

This chain links TRBV18 with TRBJ2-2, with no clear D. CDR1 is KGHSH, CDR2 LQKENI, per germline. The CDR3 extends over 15 amino acids. Trimming took 2 bases from V and 0 from J, leaving 7 bases between them. The CDR3, as DNA: TGTGCCAGCTCACCAAGTCTACCGAACACCGGGGAGCTGTTTTTT. Encoded protein: CASSPSLPNTGELFF.

In its sample, this clonotype was seen a few times. The chain employs TRBV6-1 and TRBJ1-5; D is undetermined. V gave up 8 bases and J gave up 0 bases, with 14 bases separating them. Germline lookup yields CDR1 MNHNS and CDR2 SASEGT. CDR3 length: 15 amino acids. CDR3 sequence (DNA): TGTGCCAGCGGCCGAGGTAGGAATAGCAATCAGCCCCAGCATTTT. This codes for CASGRGRNSNQPQHF.

This clonotype has a handful of counts. The chain joins TRBV6-5 to TRBJ2-7, with 10 bases matching TRBD1. CDR3 length: 16 residues. CDR1 MNHEY and CDR2 SVGAGI come from the germline V gene. J lost 0 bases, V lost 0 bases, and 2 bases had no gene match. The CDR3 DNA reads TGTGCCAGCAGTTACTCGGGACAGGGGAGCTCCTACGAGCAGTACTTC. Amino acid sequence: CASSYSGQGSSYEQYF.

This clonotype occurred once. The V gene is TRBV7-2, the J gene TRBJ1-2; 8 bases agree with TRBD1. The CDR3 contains 12 residues. Looked up from germline, CDR1 is SGHTA and CDR2 is FQGNSA. Unmatched junction bases numbered 0, after V lost 1 base and J lost 8 bases. CDR3: CASSLGTGGYTF. The CDR3 DNA reads as TGTGCCAGCAGCTTAGGGACAGGGGGCTACACCTTC.

The chain joins TRBV7-6 to TRBJ1-1, with D hard to call. Germline values: CDR1 SGHVS, CDR2 FNYEAQ. Trimming took 1 base from V and 0 from J, leaving 9 bases between them. The CDR3 spans 15 residues. This CDR3 reads CASSLGANMNTEAFF. In nucleotides, the CDR3 is TGTGCCAGCAGCTTAGGGGCCAATATGAACACTGAAGCTTTCTTT.

The chain uses TRBV4-1 and TRBJ2-2; no clear D. Looked up from germline, CDR1 is MGHRA and CDR2 is YSYEKL. V lost 4 bases to trimming and J lost 4 bases, with 10 bases between them. This CDR3 is 14 amino acids long. The CDR3: CASSRTIATGELFF. The CDR3 bases are TGCGCCAGCAGCCGCACGATCGCCACCGGGGAGCTGTTTTTT.

This clonotype was seen just once. The chain couples TRBV6-5 to TRBJ1-2; 12 bases are shared with TRBD1. This CDR3 comprises 17 residues. Germline assignment: CDR1 MNHEY and CDR2 SVGAGI. V shed 2 bases, J shed 3 bases, and the junction held 7 bases outside the gene matches. DNA for the CDR3: TGTGCCAGCAGTTACCTAGGGACAGGGGGCTCGCACTATGGCTACACCTTC. It encodes CASSYLGTGGSHYGYTF.

In its sample, this clonotype was seen a few times. The chain uses TRBV7-9 and TRBJ1-2; 7 bases line up with TRBD1. V shed 5 bases and J 8 bases; nucleotides not matched to a gene: 11. Germline assignment: CDR1 SEHNR and CDR2 FQNEAQ (reference sequence). The CDR3 is 14 residues long. In DNA form, the CDR3 reads TGTGCCAGCAGCCTTCACCAGGGGGGAAACGGCTACACCTTC. Encoded protein: CASSLHQGGNGYTF.

This clonotype was observed a few times. This chain links TRBV7-2 with TRBJ1-2, with 10 positions matching TRBD1. The trim removed 6 bases at V and 6 bases at J, leaving 7 bases unmatched. The CDR3 covers 14 residues. The germline V gene has CDR1 SGHTA and CDR2 FQGNSA. The DNA of the CDR3 is TGTGCCAGCAGAACCGTGACAGGGGGCAATGGCTACACCTTC. This codes for CASRTVTGGNGYTF.

V usage is TRBV10-1 and J usage is TRBJ1-5; no clear D. Germline V gene data show CDR1 as WNHNN and CDR2 as SYGVQD (reference sequence). The length of the CDR3 is 12 residues. V was trimmed by 6 bases and J by 4 bases, leaving 7 bases between them. This CDR3 is CASSRKNQPQHF. As DNA, the CDR3 is TGCGCCAGCAGCAGAAAAAATCAGCCCCAGCATTTT.

By sample share, this clonotype is medium-sized (0.01 to 0.1%). V and J are TRBV7-2 and TRBJ2-1, with TRBD2 as a possible D gene (6 bases). The germline CDR1 and CDR2 sequences are SGHTA and FQGNSA. V dropped 5 bases and J dropped 6 bases, with 17 bases sitting between them. The CDR3 covers 15 residues. The CDR3 bases are TGTGCCAGCAGCCTCACTAGGGACTCATTCAATGAGCAGTTCTTC. Protein sequence: CASSLTRDSFNEQFF.

The V and J genes are TRBV11-2 and TRBJ1-3; 7 nucleotides agree with TRBD1. Trimming cost V 4 bases and J 2 bases; bases outside gene matches: 5. Per germline, CDR1 SGHAT and CDR2 FQNNGV. This CDR3 has 15 residues. The CDR3, as DNA: TGTGCCAGCAGCTGGACAGGCTCGGCTGGAAACACCATATATTTT. It codes for CASSWTGSAGNTIYF.

The gene calls are TRBV19 and TRBJ1-5, with a possible D match to TRBD1 (5 bases). Germline V gives CDR1 LNHDA, CDR2 SQIVND (reference sequence). V was cut by 6 bases and J by 2 bases, with 14 bases left in between. The length of the CDR3 is 15 residues. CDR3 sequence (DNA): TGTGCCAGTAGCCTTCAGGGAACGGGCAATCAGCCCCAGCATTTT. Translating gives CASSLQGTGNQPQHF.

In this sample, this clonotype turned up a few times. The chain employs TRBV2 and TRBJ1-5; D remains unclear. The CDR3 is 14 residues long. V was cut by 4 bases and J by 3 bases, with 10 bases left in between. Germline values: CDR1 SNHLY, CDR2 FYNNEI. DNA for the CDR3: TGTGCCAGCAGTGGGGCAAGGTTCAATCAGCCCCAGCATTTT. Translating it yields CASSGARFNQPQHF.

J is TRBJ2-3 and V is TRBV6-2 or TRBV6-3; 7 positions match TRBD2. The CDR3 sequence is 16 residues long. The V gene end was trimmed by 6 bases and the J gene end by 0 bases; junction bases not matched to a gene: 9. The germline V gene has CDR1 MNHEY and CDR2 SVGEGT. In nucleotides, the CDR3 is TGTGCCAGCAGCACGGGGACTACCTCCAGCACAGATACGCAGTATTTT. This sequence encodes CASSTGTTSSTDTQYF.

About this clonotype: The conserved phenylalanine or tryptophan is not found at the CDR3 terminus, so this likely reflects a read error. The V call is TRBV19, the J call TRBJ2-2; no clear D. Germline V CDR1 and CDR2: LNHDA, SQIVND (reference sequence). The CDR3 totals 13 residues. The V and J ends lost 3 bases and 5 bases respectively, with 7 bases between them. The CDR3, as DNA: TGTGCCAGTAGTATGTCAACGACCGGGGAGCTGTTTCTT. It codes for CASSMSTTGELFL.

The chain employs TRBV6-1 and TRBJ1-4, with a tentative D call TRBD1 (5 bases). The germline V and J ends were trimmed by 0 bases and 7 bases, with 9 bases remaining between them. This CDR3 contains 14 residues. The germline gives CDR1 MNHNS, CDR2 SASEGT. The CDR3 loop is CASSEAWGPEKLFF. The CDR3 nucleotides are TGTGCCAGCAGTGAAGCCTGGGGACCTGAAAAACTGTTTTTT.

This clonotype was counted once. This chain uses TRBV7-8 with TRBJ2-1; 9 bases align to TRBD2. The CDR3 totals 14 residues. The V gene's germline CDR1 is SGHVS and CDR2 FQNEAQ. The trim removed 5 bases at V and 7 bases at J, leaving 6 bases unmatched. CDR3 bases: TGTGCCAGCAGCCCTGGGACTAGCTGGAATGAGCAGTTCTTC. Its translation is CASSPGTSWNEQFF.

Details on this clonotype: One junction end disagrees with the germline gene, perhaps due to a read error. The V and J genes are TRBV27 and TRBJ1-1; no firm D call. Germline CDR1 is MNHEY and CDR2 is SMNVEV (reference sequence). This CDR3 contains 13 residues. CDR3 nucleotides: TGTGCCAGCAGTTTTGGGTTGAACACTGTAGCTTTCTTT. This translates into CASSFGLNTVAFF.

The chain combines TRBV7-9 with TRBJ2-6; D gene uncertain. From germline, CDR1 is SEHNR and CDR2 FQNEAQ (reference sequence). V was clipped by 1 base and J by 0 bases, with 4 bases between them. CDR3 length: 15 residues. The CDR3 is CASSLDGSGANVLTF. The CDR3 bases are TGTGCCAGCAGCTTAGACGGCTCTGGGGCCAACGTCCTGACTTTC.

CDR3 region: CASSFWEGRGESQPQHF. The CDR3 nucleotides read TGTGCCAGCAGTTTTTGGGAGGGGAGGGGAGAAAGTCAGCCCCAGCATTTT. This chain uses TRBV28 with TRBJ1-5; D may be TRBD1 (5 bases). Germline CDR1 is MDHEN and CDR2 is SYDVKM. The V and J ends lost 3 bases and 6 bases respectively, with 21 bases between them. The CDR3 is made up of 17 amino acids.

The count of this clonotype is one. This chain connects TRBV27 to TRBJ1-2; D ambiguous. V gave up 2 bases and J gave up 4 bases, with 11 bases separating them. The CDR3 loop spans 14 amino acids. Germline V gene lookup returns CDR1 MNHEY and CDR2 SMNVEV (reference sequence). CDR3 residues: CASSLRFDTYGYTF. CDR3 bases: TGTGCCAGCAGTTTACGTTTTGACACCTATGGCTACACCTTC.

The rearrangement joins TRBV6-2 or TRBV6-3 to TRBJ1-5, with TRBD1 matching 7 bases. Trimming cost V 6 bases and J 0 bases; bases outside gene matches: 5. The CDR3 covers 15 residues. CDR1 is MNHEY and CDR2 is SVGEGT in the germline V gene. The DNA of the CDR3 is TGTGCCAGCAGAAGGGGACAGCATAGCAATCAGCCCCAGCATTTT. Encoded protein: CASRRGQHSNQPQHF.

This clonotype turned up a few times. This sequence joins TRBV7-2 and TRBJ1-1; the match to TRBD1 covers 7 bases. V shed 3 bases and J 5 bases; nucleotides not matched to a gene: 3. Germline CDR1 is SGHTA and CDR2 is FQGNSA. CDR3 length: 13 residues. CDR3: CASSFHRGTEAFF. Here the CDR3 DNA reads TGTGCCAGCAGCTTTCACAGGGGAACTGAAGCTTTCTTT.

The chain links TRBV7-2 to TRBJ1-2; weak D call: TRBD1 (6 bases). Germline V gene lookup returns CDR1 SGHTA and CDR2 FQGNSA. This CDR3 spans 13 amino acids. The V end lost 4 bases, the J end lost 7 bases, and 13 bases lay between the germline ends. CDR3 nucleotides: TGTGCCAGCAGCTCCACAGGGATGACTGGCTACACCTTC. It is translated as CASSSTGMTGYTF.